The 21 T cell receptor beta chains given below trace back to one sample, sequenced in a study of circulating CD8 cells and anti-PD-1 response in melanoma. From live CD3+CD8+TCRalphabeta+ cells, four PD-1 and/or TIGIT subsets were sorted. Each library started from roughly 16 ng of total RNA using the QIAseq Immune Repertoire TCR panel. TCRdb reprocessed the reads with MiXCR, giving one entry per CDR3 protein. The table shows roughly 1,700 distinct CDR3 sequences, with roughly 7.5% occurring only once. The sequencing here drew on CD8+ T cells from PBMCs, taken at baseline or after one month of anti-PD-1 therapy (not recorded which). These TCRs come from a human donor with melanoma.

This clonotype is labeled medium-sized. V usage is TRBV6-1 and J usage is TRBJ1-1; possibly TRBD1 for D (5 bases). V was clipped by 6 bases and J by 7 bases, with 18 bases between them. The CDR3 has 14 amino acids. CDR1 is MNHNS and CDR2 is SASEGT in the germline V gene. The CDR3 nucleotides are TGTGCCAGCAGCACCGGGCCAGGGCAAAGTGAAGCTTTCTTT. It codes for CASSTGPGQSEAFF.

The V and J genes are TRBV28 and TRBJ2-7; D not certain. The CDR3 is 11 residues long. Germline V gene lookup returns CDR1 MDHEN and CDR2 SYDVKM. Trimming took 5 bases from V and 3 from J, leaving 5 bases between them. CDR3 DNA: TGTGCCAGCAGTCCCCTCTACGAGCAGTACTTC. It is translated as CASSPLYEQYF.

This chain's CDR3 is CASSSLDRFGANVLTF. CDR3 coding DNA: TGTGCCAGCAGCTCCCTAGATCGTTTTGGGGCCAACGTCCTGACTTTC. The chain uses TRBV7-9 and TRBJ2-6; D not resolved. Deletions cut 4 bases from V and 3 bases from J, with 13 bases between. The CDR3 sequence is 16 residues long. In germline, CDR1 is SEHNR, CDR2 FQNEAQ (reference sequence).

This clonotype counts as medium-sized (0.01 to 0.1%). Germline is not matched at one junction end, which may reflect a read error. The V gene is TRBV12-3 or TRBV12-4, the J gene TRBJ2-5, with D possibly matching TRBD1 (6 bases). The CDR3 totals 15 residues. This CDR3 reads CASSLAARGQETQYF. The CDR3 nucleotides read TGTGCCAGCAGTCTAGCAGCCAGGGGCCAAGAGACCCAGTACTTC.

This clonotype is categorized as medium-sized. The V gene is TRBV27, the J gene TRBJ2-1; D remains unclear. The V gene lost 2 bases and the J gene lost 2 bases, with 10 bases spanning the gap. The CDR3 sequence is 15 residues long. Germline V gene lookup returns CDR1 MNHEY and CDR2 SMNVEV (reference sequence). The CDR3 protein is CASSLEVSPYNEQFF. The CDR3 bases are TGTGCCAGCAGTTTAGAAGTATCCCCCTACAATGAGCAGTTCTTC.

This clonotype ranks as medium-sized. CDR3 protein: CASVGSGLADRNIQYF. The CDR3 bases are TGTGCCAGCGTGGGTTCGGGGCTAGCGGACAGAAACATTCAGTACTTC. The rearrangement links TRBV25-1 to TRBJ2-4, with TRBD2 as a possible D gene (7 bases). CDR3 length equals 16 residues. V shed 8 bases and J shed 6 bases, with 23 bases lying between them. CDR1 and CDR2 from the germline V gene are MGHDK and SYGVNS. Complete variable domain (other parts from reference TRBV25-1 and TRBJ2-4): EADIYQTPRYLVIGTGKKITLECSQTMGHDKMYWYQQDPGMELHLIHYSYGVNSTEKGDLSSESTVSRIRTEHFPLTLESARPSHTSQYLCASVGSGLADRNIQYFGAGTRLSVL.

This clonotype was recorded a few times. The CDR3 region is CSVPRGNEQFF. The CDR3 DNA sequence: TGCAGCGTCCCGAGGGGGAATGAGCAGTTCTTC. The rearrangement uses TRBV29-1 and TRBJ2-1; tentatively, D is TRBD1 (6 bases). The V and J ends lost 6 bases and 7 bases respectively, with 10 bases between them. The CDR3 spans 11 residues. CDR1 and CDR2 (germline): SQVTM, ANQGSEA.

The chain has TRBV28 and TRBJ2-1; D perhaps matches TRBD1 (6 bases). The CDR3 extends over 11 amino acids. Germline V gives CDR1 MDHEN, CDR2 SYDVKM. With 7 bases removed from V and 12 bases from J, the gap between germline ends came to 13 bases. CDR3 nucleotides: TGTGCCAGCAACAGGGCCACGGGGCAGTTCTTC. Its protein is CASNRATGQFF.

The chain employs TRBV5-1 and TRBJ1-1; tentatively, D is TRBD1 (5 bases). This CDR3 has 13 amino acids. Trimming removed 4 bases at V and 2 bases at J, with 9 bases between. The germline gives CDR1 SGHRS, CDR2 YFSETQ. The CDR3: CASSATGNTEAFF. The CDR3 DNA follows: TGCGCCAGCAGCGCAACAGGAAACACTGAAGCTTTCTTT. Together with reference TRBV5-1 and TRBJ1-1, the CDR3 gives the full variable domain: KAGVTQTPRYLIKTRGQQVTLSCSPISGHRSVSWYQQTPGQGLQFLFEYFSETQRNKGNFPGRFSGRQFSNSRSEMNVSTLELGDSALYLCASSATGNTEAFFGQGTRLTVV.

In this sample, this clonotype is medium-sized. The CDR3 spells CASRDRMVHEQYF. The CDR3, as DNA: TGTGCCAGCAGGGACAGGATGGTACACGAGCAGTACTTC. The V and J genes are TRBV6-7 and TRBJ2-7; 7 nucleotides align to TRBD1. TRBV6-7 is designated an ORF whose function remains uncertain. The CDR3 is made up of 13 amino acids. Trimming cost V 6 bases and J 5 bases; bases outside gene matches: 7.

This clonotype is labeled as medium-sized. The rearrangement links TRBV19 to TRBJ2-2; D perhaps matches TRBD1 (6 bases). CDR3 length: 14 residues. The V and J ends lost 11 bases and 8 bases respectively, with 21 bases between them. CDR1 is LNHDA, CDR2 SQIVND, per germline (reference sequence). CDR3: CAAGQTGLGGELFF. The DNA for the CDR3 is TGTGCCGCCGGACAGACCGGCTTGGGGGGGGAGCTGTTTTTT.

This clonotype was detected a few times. The V call is TRBV20-1, the J call TRBJ2-7, with TRBD1 as a possible D gene (5 bases). V was trimmed by 3 bases and J by 12 bases, leaving 15 bases between them. The CDR3 has 11 amino acids. Germline assignment: CDR1 DFQATT and CDR2 SNEGSKA (reference sequence). The CDR3 protein is CSARHLQDTYF. DNA of the CDR3: TGCAGTGCTAGGCACCTCCAGGACACGTACTTC.

By share, this clonotype counts as medium-sized. The J gene is TRBJ2-3, the V gene TRBV27; 9 nucleotides align to TRBD1. CDR3 length: 17 residues. Germline V gives CDR1 MNHEY, CDR2 SMNVEV (reference sequence). The ends lost 1 base at V and 5 bases at J; junction bases unmatched: 10. The CDR3 is CASSLWMRGQGQDTQYF. The CDR3 coding sequence is TGTGCCAGCAGTTTATGGATGAGGGGACAGGGCCAAGATACGCAGTATTTT.

By share, this clonotype ranks as large. The V gene is TRBV27, the J gene TRBJ1-5; D gene ambiguous. The CDR3 is 15 residues long. V was pared by 3 bases and J by 0 bases, with 9 bases between. Germline CDR1 is MNHEY and CDR2 is SMNVEV (reference sequence). The chain's CDR3 is CASSFSIYSNQPQHF. The CDR3, as DNA: TGTGCCAGCAGTTTCTCCATATATAGCAATCAGCCCCAGCATTTT.

By proportion, this clonotype is medium-sized. The chain recombines TRBV4-1 with TRBJ1-2; the D gene is possibly TRBD1 (5 bases). The CDR3 is made up of 14 amino acids. Deletions cut 0 bases from V and 3 bases from J, with 8 bases between. In germline, CDR1 is MGHRA, CDR2 YSYEKL. The CDR3 nucleotides are TGCGCCAGCAGCCAAGAGGCAGGGTACTATGGCTACACCTTC. Translating gives CASSQEAGYYGYTF.

This clonotype is categorized as large. The chain recombines TRBV25-1 with TRBJ1-2, with D possibly being TRBD1 (5 bases). The CDR3 sequence is 12 residues long. The V gene lost 3 bases and the J gene lost 6 bases, with 8 bases spanning the gap. Germline CDR1 is MGHDK and CDR2 is SYGVNS. The CDR3 is CASSDQGDGYTF. The CDR3 DNA reads as TGTGCCAGCAGTGATCAGGGCGATGGCTACACCTTC.

This clonotype is medium-sized. V gene TRBV14 combines with J gene TRBJ2-3; the match to TRBD2 covers 14 bases. Per germline, CDR1 SGHDN and CDR2 FVKESK. This CDR3 is 17 amino acids long. Trimming cost V 4 bases and J 2 bases; bases outside gene matches: 5. The CDR3 DNA sequence: TGTGCCAGCAGCCCCAGGACTAGCGGGGGGAACACAGATACGCAGTATTTT. It specifies CASSPRTSGGNTDTQYF.

The chain carries TRBV14 and TRBJ2-7; D is uncertain. The CDR3 is 12 amino acids. The V end was cut by 4 bases, the J end by 3 bases, with 7 bases between. Germline V gene lookup returns CDR1 SGHDN and CDR2 FVKESK. This CDR3 reads CASSPANYEQYF. CDR3 in DNA: TGTGCCAGCAGCCCGGCGAACTACGAGCAGTACTTC.

This clonotype is medium-sized within its sample. This chain links TRBV6-1 with TRBJ2-2; 7 positions agree with TRBD1. Germline CDR1 and CDR2: MNHNS and SASEGT. The trim removed 5 bases at V and 1 base at J, leaving 7 bases unmatched. The CDR3 sequence is 16 residues long. The CDR3 nucleotides are TGTGCCAGCAGTCCCCAGACAGGGATGAACACCGGGGAGCTGTTTTTT. It codes for CASSPQTGMNTGELFF.

This clonotype qualifies as medium-sized. This chain connects TRBV4-2 to TRBJ2-7; TRBD2 matches 11 bases. The CDR3 consists of 18 residues. The V gene end was trimmed by 0 bases and the J gene end by 3 bases; junction bases not matched to a gene: 10. CDR1 is LGHNA and CDR2 is YNFKEQ in the germline V gene. The chain's CDR3 is CASSQDQASGRTHYEQYF. In nucleotides, the CDR3 is TGTGCCAGCAGCCAAGATCAGGCTAGCGGGAGGACGCACTACGAGCAGTACTTC.

This clonotype is medium-sized by share. V gene TRBV7-2 combines with J gene TRBJ2-1, with D uncertain. The V end was cut by 3 bases, the J end by 2 bases, with 14 bases between. Germline values: CDR1 SGHTA, CDR2 FQGNSA. This CDR3 has 16 amino acids. DNA for the CDR3: TGTGCCAGCAGCTTTCGGTCCAGCGCAACCTACAATGAGCAGTTCTTC. It is translated as CASSFRSSATYNEQFF.